The present T cell receptor (beta chain) was sequenced within a study of vaccination effects on CD4 cells after COVID-19. Antigen-specific CD4+ T cells were first expanded with viral peptide pools by the ViraFEST assay and only then sequenced. After less than twelve days in culture, the CD4+ T cells were isolated. Supplemented with 8.5 to 10 IU/ml IL-2 and approximately 9.7 ug/ml peptides, a few million PBMC per well were kept in culture. The authors replaced half the medium with IL-2 medium on days 3 and 7. About this clone itself: Its antigen is not known.

Notes on the study in general: The study had few convalescent patients and no early post-infection timepoints.

Germline lookup yields CDR1 MDHEN and CDR2 SYDVKM. The CDR3 totals 13 residues. With 8 bases removed from V and 0 bases from J, the gap between germline ends came to 11 bases. Clones were read by immunoSEQ multiplex PCR, and TCRdb kept only the in-frame ones, dropping some. The repertoire holds around 79,000 clones, approximately 81% seen once, with roughly 1.8% in the top ten. The sequence came from a human donor who received a COVID-19 vaccine. The sample in question was CD4+ T cells from PBMCs cultured with HCoV-229E spike peptides, obtained before COVID-19 vaccination. V gene TRBV28 combines with J gene TRBJ2-7; tentative D call: TRBD2 (6 bases). This CDR3 is CASGGTGSYEQYV. CDR3 nucleotide sequence: TGTGCCAGCGGAGGGACGGGCTCCTACGAGCAGTACGTC.